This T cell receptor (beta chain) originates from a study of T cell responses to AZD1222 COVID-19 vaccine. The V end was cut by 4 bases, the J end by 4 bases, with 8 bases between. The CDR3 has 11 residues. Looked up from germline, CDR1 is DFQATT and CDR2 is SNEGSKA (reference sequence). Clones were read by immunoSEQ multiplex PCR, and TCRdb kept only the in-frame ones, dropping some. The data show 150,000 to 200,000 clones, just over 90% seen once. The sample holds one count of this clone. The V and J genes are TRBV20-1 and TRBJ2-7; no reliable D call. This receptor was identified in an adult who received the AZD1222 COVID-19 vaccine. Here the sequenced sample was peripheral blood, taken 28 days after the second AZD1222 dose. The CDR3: CSAKLAYEQYF. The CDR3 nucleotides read TGCAGTGCTAAATTAGCTTACGAGCAGTACTTC.